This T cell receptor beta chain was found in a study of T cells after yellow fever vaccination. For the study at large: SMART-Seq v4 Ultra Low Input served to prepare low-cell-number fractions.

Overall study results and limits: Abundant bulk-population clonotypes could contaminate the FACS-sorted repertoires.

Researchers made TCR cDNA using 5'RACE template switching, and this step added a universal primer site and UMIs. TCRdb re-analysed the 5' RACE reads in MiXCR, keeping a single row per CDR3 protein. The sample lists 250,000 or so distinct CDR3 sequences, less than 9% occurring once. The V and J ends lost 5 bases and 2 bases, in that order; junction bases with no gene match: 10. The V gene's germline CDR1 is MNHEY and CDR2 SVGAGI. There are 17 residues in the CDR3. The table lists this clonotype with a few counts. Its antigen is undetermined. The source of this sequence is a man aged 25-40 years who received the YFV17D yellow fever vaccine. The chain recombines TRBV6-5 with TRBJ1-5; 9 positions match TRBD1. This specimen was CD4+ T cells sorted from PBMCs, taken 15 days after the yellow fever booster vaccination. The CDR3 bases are TGTGCCAGCAGTAACACTTTACAGGGGGCGGGCAATCAGCCCCAGCATTTT. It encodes CASSNTLQGAGNQPQHF.